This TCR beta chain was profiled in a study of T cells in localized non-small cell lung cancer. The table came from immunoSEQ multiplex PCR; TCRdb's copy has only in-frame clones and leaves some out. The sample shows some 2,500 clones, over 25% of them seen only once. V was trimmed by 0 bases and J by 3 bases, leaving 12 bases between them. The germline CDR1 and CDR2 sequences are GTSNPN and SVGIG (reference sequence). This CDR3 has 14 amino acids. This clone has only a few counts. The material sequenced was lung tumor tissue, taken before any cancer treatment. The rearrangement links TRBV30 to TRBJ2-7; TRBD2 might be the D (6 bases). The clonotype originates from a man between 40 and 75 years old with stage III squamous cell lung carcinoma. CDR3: CAWSVLRRGYEQYF. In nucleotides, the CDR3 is TGTGCCTGGAGTGTATTACGGCGGGGCTACGAGCAGTACTTC.